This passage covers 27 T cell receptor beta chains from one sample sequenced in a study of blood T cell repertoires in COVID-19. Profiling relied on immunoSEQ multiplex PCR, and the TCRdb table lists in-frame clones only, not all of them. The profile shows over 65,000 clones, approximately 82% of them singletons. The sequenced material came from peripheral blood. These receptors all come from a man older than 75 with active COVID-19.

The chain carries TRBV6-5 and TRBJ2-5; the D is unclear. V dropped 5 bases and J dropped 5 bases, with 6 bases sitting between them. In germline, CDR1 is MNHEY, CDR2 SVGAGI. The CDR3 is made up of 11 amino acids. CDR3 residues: CASSIGETQYF. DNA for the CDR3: TGTGCCAGCAGTATCGGGGAGACCCAGTACTTC.

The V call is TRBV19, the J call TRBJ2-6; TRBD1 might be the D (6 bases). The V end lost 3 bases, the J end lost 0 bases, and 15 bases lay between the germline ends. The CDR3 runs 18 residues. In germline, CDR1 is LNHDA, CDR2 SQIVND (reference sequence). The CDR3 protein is CASSIWGQKDSGANVLTF. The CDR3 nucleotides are TGTGCCAGTAGTATCTGGGGACAAAAAGACTCTGGGGCCAACGTCCTGACTTTC.

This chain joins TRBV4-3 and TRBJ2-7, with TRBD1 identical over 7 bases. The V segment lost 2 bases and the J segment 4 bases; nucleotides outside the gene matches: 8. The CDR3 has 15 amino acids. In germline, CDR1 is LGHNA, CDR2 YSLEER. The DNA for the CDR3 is TGCGCCAGCAGCCAATTTGGACAGGCGAGGTACGAGCAGTACTTC. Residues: CASSQFGQARYEQYF.

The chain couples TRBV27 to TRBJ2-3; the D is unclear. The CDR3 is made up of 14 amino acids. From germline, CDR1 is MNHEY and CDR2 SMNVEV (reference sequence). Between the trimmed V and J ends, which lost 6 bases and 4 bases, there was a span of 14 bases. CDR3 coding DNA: TGTGCCAGCAGGATACTGCCTTTTTCAGATACGCAGTATTTT. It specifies CASRILPFSDTQYF.

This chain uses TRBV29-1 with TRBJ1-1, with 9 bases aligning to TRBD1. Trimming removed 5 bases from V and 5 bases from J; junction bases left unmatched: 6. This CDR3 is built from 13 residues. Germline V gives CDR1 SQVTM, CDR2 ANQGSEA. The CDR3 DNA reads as TGCAGCGTTTCTGGGACAGGGCAGACTGAAGCTTTCTTT. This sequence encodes CSVSGTGQTEAFF.

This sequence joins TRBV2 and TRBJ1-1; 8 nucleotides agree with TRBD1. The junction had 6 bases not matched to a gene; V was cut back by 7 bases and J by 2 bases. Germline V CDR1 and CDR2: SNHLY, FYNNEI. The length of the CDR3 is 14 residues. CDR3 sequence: CASTRQGLNTEAFF. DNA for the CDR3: TGTGCCAGCACCAGACAGGGGTTAAACACTGAAGCTTTCTTT.

CDR3 region: CSANNRDTAFF. The CDR3, as DNA: TGCAGCGCCAATAACCGGGACACAGCTTTCTTT. The gene calls are TRBV29-1 and TRBJ1-1, with a weak D call TRBD1 (6 bases). Germline V gives CDR1 SQVTM, CDR2 ANQGSEA. The CDR3 is made up of 11 amino acids. V was trimmed by 7 bases and J by 10 bases, leaving 16 bases between them. Variable domain in full (rest from reference TRBV29-1 and TRBJ1-1): SAVISQKPSRDICQRGTSLTIQCQVDSQVTMMFWYRQQPGQSLTLIATANQGSEATYESGFVIDKFPISRPNLTFSTLTVSNMSPEDSSIYLCSANNRDTAFFGQGTRLTVV.

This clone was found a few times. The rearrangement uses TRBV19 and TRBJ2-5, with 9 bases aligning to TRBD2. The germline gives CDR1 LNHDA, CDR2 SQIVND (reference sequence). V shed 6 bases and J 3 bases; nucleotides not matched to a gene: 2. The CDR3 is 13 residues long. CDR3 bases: TGTGCCAGTAGGGTAGCGGGAGAAGAGACCCAGTACTTC. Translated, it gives CASRVAGEETQYF.

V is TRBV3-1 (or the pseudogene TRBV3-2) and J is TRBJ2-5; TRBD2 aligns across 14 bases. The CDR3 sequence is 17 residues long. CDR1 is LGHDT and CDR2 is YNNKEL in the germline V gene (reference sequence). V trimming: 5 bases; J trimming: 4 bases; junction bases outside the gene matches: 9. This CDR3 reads CASSTGTSGGAGETQYF. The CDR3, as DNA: TGTGCCAGCAGCACCGGGACTAGCGGGGGAGCCGGAGAGACCCAGTACTTC.

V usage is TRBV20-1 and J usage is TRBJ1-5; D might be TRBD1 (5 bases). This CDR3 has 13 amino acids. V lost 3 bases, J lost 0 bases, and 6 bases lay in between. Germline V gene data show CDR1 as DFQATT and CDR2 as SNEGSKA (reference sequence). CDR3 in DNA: TGCAGTGCTAGTCAGGGTAGCAATCAGCCCCAGCATTTT. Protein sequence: CSASQGSNQPQHF.

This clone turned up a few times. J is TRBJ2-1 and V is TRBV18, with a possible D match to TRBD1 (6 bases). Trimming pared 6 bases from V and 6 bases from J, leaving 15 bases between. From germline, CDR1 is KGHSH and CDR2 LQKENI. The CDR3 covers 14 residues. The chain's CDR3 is CASSSNQQGNEQFF. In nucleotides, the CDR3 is TGTGCCAGCTCGTCCAACCAACAGGGCAATGAGCAGTTCTTC. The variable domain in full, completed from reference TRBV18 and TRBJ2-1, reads NAGVMQNPRHLVRRRGQEARLRCSPMKGHSHVYWYRQLPEEGLKFMVYLQKENIIDESGMPKERFSAEFPKEGPSILRIQQVVRGDSAAYFCASSSNQQGNEQFFGPGTRLTVL.

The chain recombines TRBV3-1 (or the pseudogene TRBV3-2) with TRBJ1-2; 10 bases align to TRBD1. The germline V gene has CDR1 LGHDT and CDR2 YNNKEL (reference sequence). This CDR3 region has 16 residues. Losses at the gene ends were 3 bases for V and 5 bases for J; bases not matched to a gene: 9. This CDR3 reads CASSQARTGGYYGYTF. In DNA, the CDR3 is TGTGCCAGCAGCCAGGCGCGGACAGGGGGATATTATGGCTACACCTTC.

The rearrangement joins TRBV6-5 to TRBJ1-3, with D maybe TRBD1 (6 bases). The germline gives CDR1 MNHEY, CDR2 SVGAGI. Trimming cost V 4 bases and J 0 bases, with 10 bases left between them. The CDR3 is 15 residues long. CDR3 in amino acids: CASSSEDSSGNTIYF. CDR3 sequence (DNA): TGTGCCAGCAGTTCTGAGGACAGCTCTGGAAACACCATATATTTT.

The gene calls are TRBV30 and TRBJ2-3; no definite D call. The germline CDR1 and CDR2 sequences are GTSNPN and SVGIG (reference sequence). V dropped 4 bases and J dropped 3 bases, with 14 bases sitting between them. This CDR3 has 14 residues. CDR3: CAWINSLMTDTQYF. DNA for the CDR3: TGTGCCTGGATCAATAGCCTCATGACAGATACGCAGTATTTT.

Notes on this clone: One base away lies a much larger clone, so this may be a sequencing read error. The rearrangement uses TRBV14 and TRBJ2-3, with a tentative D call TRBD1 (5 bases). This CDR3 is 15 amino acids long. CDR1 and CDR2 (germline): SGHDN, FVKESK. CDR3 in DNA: TGTGCCAGCGGCCAAGATTGGGCAGGGTCGGATACGCAGTATTTT. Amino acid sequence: CASGQDWAGSDTQYF. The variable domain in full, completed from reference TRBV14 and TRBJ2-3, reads EAGVTQFPSHSVIEKGQTVTLRCDPISGHDNLYWYRRVMGKEIKFLLHFVKESKQDESGMPNNRFLAERTGGTYSTLKVQPAELEDSGVYFCASGQDWAGSDTQYFGPGTRLTVL.

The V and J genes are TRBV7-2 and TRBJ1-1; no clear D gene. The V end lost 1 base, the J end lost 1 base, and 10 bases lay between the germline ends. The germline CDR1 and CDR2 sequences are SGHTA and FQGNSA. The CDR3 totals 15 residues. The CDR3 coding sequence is TGTGCCAGCAGCTTAGTTGGTAGCTCGAACACTGAAGCTTTCTTT. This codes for CASSLVGSSNTEAFF.

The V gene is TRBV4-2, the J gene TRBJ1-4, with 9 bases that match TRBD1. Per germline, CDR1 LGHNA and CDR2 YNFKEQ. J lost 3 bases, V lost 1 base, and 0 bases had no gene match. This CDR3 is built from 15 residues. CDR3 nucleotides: TGTGCCAGCAGCCAAGGACAGGGGGCTAATGAAAAACTGTTTTTT. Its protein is CASSQGQGANEKLFF.

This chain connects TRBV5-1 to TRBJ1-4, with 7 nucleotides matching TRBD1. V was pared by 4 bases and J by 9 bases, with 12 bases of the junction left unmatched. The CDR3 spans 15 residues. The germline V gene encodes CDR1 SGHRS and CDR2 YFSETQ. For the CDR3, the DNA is TGCGCCAGCAGCGCACCTGACAGGGCCGCTAAAAAACTGTTTTTT. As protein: CASSAPDRAAKKLFF.

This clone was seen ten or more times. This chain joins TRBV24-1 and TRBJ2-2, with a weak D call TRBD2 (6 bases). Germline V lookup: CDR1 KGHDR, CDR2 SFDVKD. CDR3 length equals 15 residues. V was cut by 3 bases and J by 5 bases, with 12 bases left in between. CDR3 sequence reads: CATSDPRGRTGELFF. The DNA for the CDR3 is TGTGCCACCAGTGATCCTCGTGGGAGGACCGGGGAGCTGTTTTTT.

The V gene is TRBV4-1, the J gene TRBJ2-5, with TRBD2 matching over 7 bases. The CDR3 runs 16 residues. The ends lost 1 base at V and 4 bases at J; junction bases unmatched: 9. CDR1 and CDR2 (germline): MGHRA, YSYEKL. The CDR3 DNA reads TGCGCCAGCAGCCAAGGGGCAGGAGCGGGGAGAGAGACCCAGTACTTC. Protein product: CASSQGAGAGRETQYF.

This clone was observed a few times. For the CDR3, the DNA is TGTGCCAGCAGTTTGAATACTCAATACGAGCAGTACTTC. It encodes CASSLNTQYEQYF. The chain is built from TRBV6-6 and TRBJ2-7; D is ambiguous. The length of the CDR3 is 13 residues. V shed 4 bases and J shed 4 bases, with 11 bases lying between them. Looked up from germline, CDR1 is MNHNY and CDR2 is SVGAGI (reference sequence).

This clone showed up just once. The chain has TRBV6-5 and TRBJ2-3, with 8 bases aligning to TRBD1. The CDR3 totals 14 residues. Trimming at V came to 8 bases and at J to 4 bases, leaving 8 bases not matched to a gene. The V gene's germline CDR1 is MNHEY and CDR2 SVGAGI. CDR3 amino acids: CASCSGGLADTQYF. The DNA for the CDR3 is TGTGCCAGCTGCTCAGGGGGCCTCGCAGATACGCAGTATTTT.

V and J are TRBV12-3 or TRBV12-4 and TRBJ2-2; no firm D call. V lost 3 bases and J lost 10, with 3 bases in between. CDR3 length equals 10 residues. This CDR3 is CASSFSELFF. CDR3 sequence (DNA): TGTGCCAGCAGTTTCTCGGAGCTGTTTTTT.

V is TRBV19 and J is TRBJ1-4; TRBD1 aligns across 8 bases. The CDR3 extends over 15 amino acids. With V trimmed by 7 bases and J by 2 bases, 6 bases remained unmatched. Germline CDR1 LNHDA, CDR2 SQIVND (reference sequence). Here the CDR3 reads CASNPQGATNEKLFF. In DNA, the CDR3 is TGTGCCAGTAATCCCCAGGGGGCGACTAATGAAAAACTGTTTTTT.

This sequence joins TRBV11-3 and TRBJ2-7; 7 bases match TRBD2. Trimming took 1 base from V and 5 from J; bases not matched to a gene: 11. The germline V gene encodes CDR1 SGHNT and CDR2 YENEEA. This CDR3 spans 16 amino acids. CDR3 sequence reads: CASSLGQTGTNDEQYF. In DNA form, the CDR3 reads TGTGCCAGCAGCTTAGGACAGACCGGGACTAACGACGAGCAGTACTTC. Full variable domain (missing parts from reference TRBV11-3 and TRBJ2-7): EAGVVQSPRYKIIEKKQPVAFWCNPISGHNTLYWYLQNLGQGPELLIRYENEEAVDDSQLPKDRFSAERLKGVDSTLKIQPAELGDSAVYLCASSLGQTGTNDEQYFGPGTRLTVT.

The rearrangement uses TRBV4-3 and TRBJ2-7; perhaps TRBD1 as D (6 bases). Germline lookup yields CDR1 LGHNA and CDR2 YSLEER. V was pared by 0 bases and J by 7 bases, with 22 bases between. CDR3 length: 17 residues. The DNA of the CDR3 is TGCGCCAGCAGCCAAGAGTATAGGGGACATCTGATGGGAGAGCAGTACTTC. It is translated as CASSQEYRGHLMGEQYF.

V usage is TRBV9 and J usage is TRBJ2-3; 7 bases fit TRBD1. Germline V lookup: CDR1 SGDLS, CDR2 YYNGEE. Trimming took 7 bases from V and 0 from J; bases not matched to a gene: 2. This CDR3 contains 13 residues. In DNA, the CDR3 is TGTGCCAGCGGACAGGTGAGCACAGATACGCAGTATTTT. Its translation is CASGQVSTDTQYF. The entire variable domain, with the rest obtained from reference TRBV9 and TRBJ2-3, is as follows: DSGVTQTPKHLITATGQRVTLRCSPRSGDLSVYWYQQSLDQGLQFLIQYYNGEERAKGNILERFSAQQFPDLHSELNLSSLELGDSALYFCASGQVSTDTQYFGPGTRLTVL.